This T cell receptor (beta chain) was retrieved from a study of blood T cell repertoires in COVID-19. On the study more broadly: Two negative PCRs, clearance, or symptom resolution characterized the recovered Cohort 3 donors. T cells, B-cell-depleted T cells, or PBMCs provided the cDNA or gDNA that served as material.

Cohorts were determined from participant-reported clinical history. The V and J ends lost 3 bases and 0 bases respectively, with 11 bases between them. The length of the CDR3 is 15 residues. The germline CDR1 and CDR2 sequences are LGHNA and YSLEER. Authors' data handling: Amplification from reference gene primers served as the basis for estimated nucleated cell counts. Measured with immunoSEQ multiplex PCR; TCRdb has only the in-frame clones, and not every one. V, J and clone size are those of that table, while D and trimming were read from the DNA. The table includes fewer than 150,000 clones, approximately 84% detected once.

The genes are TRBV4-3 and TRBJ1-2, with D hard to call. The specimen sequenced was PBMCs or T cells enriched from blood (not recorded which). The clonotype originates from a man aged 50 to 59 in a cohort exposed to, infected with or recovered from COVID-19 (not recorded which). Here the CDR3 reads CASSQAITTNYGYTF. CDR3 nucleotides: TGCGCCAGCAGCCAGGCTATTACTACTAACTATGGCTACACCTTC.